A selection of T cell receptor beta chains follows, all from one sample in a study of blood T cell repertoires in COVID-19. TCRdb keeps only in-frame clones here, not all; method: immunoSEQ multiplex PCR. This table holds about 170,000 clones, 90% found once. Sequencing input: peripheral blood. The receptors originated from a man over 45 with acute or convalescent COVID-19. Both conserved end residues are part of each CDR3. The D gene is left open where the match is weak. Some rows mark clone size as missing; the rest say once, few, many or name a class of expanded clone.

>TRBV27|NA|NA|TRBJ2-2
TGTGCCAGCAGTTTAGGGCTCTACACCGGGGAGCTGTTTTTT
CASSLGLYTGELFF
>TRBV7-2|NA|NA|TRBJ1-2
TGTGCCAGCAGCTTAGCAGTGGTAGACTATGGCTACACCTTC
CASSLAVVDYGYTF
>TRBV28|NA|NA|TRBJ1-2
TGTGCCACCGATGACACCACCTATGGCTACACCTTC
CATDDTTYGYTF
>TRBV7-3|NA|TRBD2|TRBJ2-2
TGTGCCAGCAGCTGGGGACTAAACACCGGGGAGCTGTTTTTT
CASSWGLNTGELFF
>TRBV2|once|TRBD1|TRBJ2-7
TGTGCCAGCAGTGGAAGTCGACAGGGGGCGCTTGAGCAGTACTTC
CASSGSRQGALEQYF
>TRBV6-2/TRBV6-3|NA|TRBD2|TRBJ2-1
TGTGCCAGCAGCGAGTCGGCGGGGGAGACCAATGAGCAGTTCTTC
CASSESAGETNEQFF
>TRBV6-5|NA|NA|TRBJ1-6
TGTGCCAGCAGTTACAAGGCAGGCTCACCCCTCCACTTT
CASSYKAGSPLHF
>TRBV4-2|few|TRBD2|TRBJ2-7
TGTGCCAGCAGCCAAGCCCTAGCGGGAGGGCCAATAGGCGAGCAGTACTTC
CASSQALAGGPIGEQYF
>TRBV7-2|NA|TRBD2|TRBJ2-7
TGTGCCAGCAGCTTTTCGACTAGCGGGGACTACGAGCAGTACTTC
CASSFSTSGDYEQYF
>TRBV7-9|once|TRBD2|TRBJ2-3
TGTGCCAGCAGCCCCCCGACTAGCGCCGTACGGTATTTT
CASSPPTSAVRYF
>TRBV7-2|NA|NA|TRBJ1-4
TGTGCCAGCAGCTTAGCCGGTAATGAAAAACTGTTTTTT
CASSLAGNEKLFF
>TRBV11-1|NA|TRBD1|TRBJ1-4
TGTGCCAGCAGCCCCGGGACAGGGAAGAGTGAAAAACTGTTTTTT
CASSPGTGKSEKLFF
>TRBV27|NA|NA|TRBJ2-1
TGTGCCAGCAGCCACGGGACTTCCCTCTACAATGAGCAGTTCTTC
CASSHGTSLYNEQFF
>TRBV19|NA|NA|TRBJ1-2
TGTGCCAGCCTTTCAACGGGGGGTGGCTACACCTTC
CASLSTGGGYTF
>TRBV5-1|NA|TRBD1|TRBJ1-4
TGCGCCAGCAGCCGGGACAGGGGGAATGGGGAAAAACTGTTTTTT
CASSRDRGNGEKLFF
>TRBV5-1|NA|TRBD2|TRBJ2-5
TGCGCCAGCAGCATGGGACTAGCGGGTCAAGAGACCCAGTACTTC
CASSMGLAGQETQYF
>TRBV4-2|NA|NA|TRBJ2-7
TGTGCCAGCAGCCAACGAGGCGTTCTCGAGCAGTACTTC
CASSQRGVLEQYF
>TRBV19|once|TRBD1|TRBJ1-6
TGTGCCAGTAGTGCCCTGACAGGGAAAAATTCACCCCTCCACTTT
CASSALTGKNSPLHF
>TRBV7-2|NA|NA|TRBJ2-3
TGTGCCAGCAGGGAATCGACAGTCCCAAACCCCACAGATACGCAGTATTTT
CASRESTVPNPTDTQYF
>TRBV5-1|NA|NA|TRBJ2-1
TGCGCCAGCAGCTTGCAACAGAGCTCCTACAATGAGCAGTTCTTC
CASSLQQSSYNEQFF
>TRBV19|NA|TRBD1|TRBJ1-2
TGTGCCAGTAGTATAGCCGGACAGGGAGCCGGCTACACCTTC
CASSIAGQGAGYTF
>TRBV7-9|NA|TRBD1|TRBJ1-1
TGTGCCAGCAGCCCAGGACAGGGGGTTCCTGAAGCTTTCTTT
CASSPGQGVPEAFF
>TRBV5-1|NA|TRBD1|TRBJ1-3
TGCGCCAGCAGCGCGGACAGGACTGGAAACACCATATATTTT
CASSADRTGNTIYF
>TRBV11-3|NA|NA|TRBJ2-1
TGTGCCAGCAGCCGAGGGGGGGGCACCTACAATGAGCAGTTCTTC
CASSRGGGTYNEQFF
>TRBV15|NA|NA|TRBJ2-2
TGTGCCACCAGCTCCCAAAGTTGGGCAGGGGATCCAAGGACCGGGGAGCTGTTTTTT
CATSSQSWAGDPRTGELFF
>TRBV18|once|TRBD2|TRBJ2-1
TGTGCCAGCTCACACAATTCAATAGCGGGAGGACTATACTACAATGAGCAGTTCTTC
CASSHNSIAGGLYYNEQFF
>TRBV2|NA|NA|TRBJ2-7
TGTGCCAGCAGTGAACCCGGGACAACCAGAAACGAGCAGTACTTC
CASSEPGTTRNEQYF
>TRBV5-5|once|TRBD2|TRBJ2-3
TGTGCCAGCAGCTCAGGTTTACTAGCGGGAGGGTTACATACGCAGTATTTT
CASSSGLLAGGLHTQYF
>TRBV5-4|NA|NA|TRBJ1-1
TGTGCCAGCAGACTCGCCGGGAGGGTGTACACTGAAGCTTTCTTT
CASRLAGRVYTEAFF
>TRBV18|NA|NA|TRBJ1-1
TGTGCCAGCTCACCACTCCCCGGGACAATGAACACTGAAGCTTTCTTT
CASSPLPGTMNTEAFF